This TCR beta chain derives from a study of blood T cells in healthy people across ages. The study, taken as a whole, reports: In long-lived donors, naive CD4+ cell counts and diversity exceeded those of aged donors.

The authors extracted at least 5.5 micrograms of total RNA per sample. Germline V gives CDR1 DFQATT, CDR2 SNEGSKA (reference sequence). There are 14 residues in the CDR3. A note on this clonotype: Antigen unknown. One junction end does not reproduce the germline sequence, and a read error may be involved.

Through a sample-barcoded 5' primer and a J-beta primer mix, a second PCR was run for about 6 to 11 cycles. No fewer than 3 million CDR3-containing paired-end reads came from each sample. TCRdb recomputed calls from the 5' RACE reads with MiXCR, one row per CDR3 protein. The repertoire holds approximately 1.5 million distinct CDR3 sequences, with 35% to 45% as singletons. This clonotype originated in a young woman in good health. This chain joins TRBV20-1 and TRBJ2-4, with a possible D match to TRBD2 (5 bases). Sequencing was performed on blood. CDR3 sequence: CGARTKLAKNSQYF. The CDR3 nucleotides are TGCGGTGCTAGGACGAAGCTAGCCAAAAACAGTCAGTACTTC.